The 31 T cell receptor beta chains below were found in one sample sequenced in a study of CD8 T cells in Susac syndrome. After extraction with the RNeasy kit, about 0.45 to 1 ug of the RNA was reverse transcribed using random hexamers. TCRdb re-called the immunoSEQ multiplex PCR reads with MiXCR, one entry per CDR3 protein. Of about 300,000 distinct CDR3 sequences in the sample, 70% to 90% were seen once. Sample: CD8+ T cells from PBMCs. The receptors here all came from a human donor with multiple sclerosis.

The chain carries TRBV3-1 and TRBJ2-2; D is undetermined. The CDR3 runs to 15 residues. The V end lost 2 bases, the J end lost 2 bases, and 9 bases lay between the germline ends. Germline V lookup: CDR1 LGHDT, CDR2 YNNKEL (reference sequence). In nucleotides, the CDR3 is TGTGCCAGCAGCCAACAGGACGCCAACACCGGGGAGCTGTTTTTT. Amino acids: CASSQQDANTGELFF.

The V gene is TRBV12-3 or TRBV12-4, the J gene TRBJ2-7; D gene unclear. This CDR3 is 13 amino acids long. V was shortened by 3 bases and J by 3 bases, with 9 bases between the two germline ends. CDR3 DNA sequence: TGTGCCAGCAGTTTTGGGTCAGTCTACGAGCAGTACTTC. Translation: CASSFGSVYEQYF.

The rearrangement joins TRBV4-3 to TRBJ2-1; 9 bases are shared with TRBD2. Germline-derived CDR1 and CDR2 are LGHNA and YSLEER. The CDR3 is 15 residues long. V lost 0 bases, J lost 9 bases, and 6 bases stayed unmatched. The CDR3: CASSQDGLAGPEQFF. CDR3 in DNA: TGCGCCAGCAGCCAAGATGGCCTAGCGGGGCCTGAGCAGTTCTTC.

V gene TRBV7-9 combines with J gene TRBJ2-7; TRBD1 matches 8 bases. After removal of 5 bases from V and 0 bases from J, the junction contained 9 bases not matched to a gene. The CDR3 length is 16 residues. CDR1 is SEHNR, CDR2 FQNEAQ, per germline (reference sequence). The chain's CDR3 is CASSTGQGLASYEQYF. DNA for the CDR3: TGTGCCAGCAGCACAGGACAGGGTTTAGCCTCCTACGAGCAGTACTTC.

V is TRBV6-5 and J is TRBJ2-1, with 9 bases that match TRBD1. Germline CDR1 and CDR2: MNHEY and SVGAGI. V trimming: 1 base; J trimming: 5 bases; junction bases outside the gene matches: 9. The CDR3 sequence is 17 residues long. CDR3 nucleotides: TGTGCCAGCAGTTACTTCTCCTGGACAGGGGTTGACAATGAGCAGTTCTTC. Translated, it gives CASSYFSWTGVDNEQFF.

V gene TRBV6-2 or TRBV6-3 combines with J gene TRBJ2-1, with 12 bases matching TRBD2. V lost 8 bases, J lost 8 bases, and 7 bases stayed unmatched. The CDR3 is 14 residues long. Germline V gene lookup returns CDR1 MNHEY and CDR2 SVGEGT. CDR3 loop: CASSLTSGSHEQFF. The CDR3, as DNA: TGTGCCAGCTCTCTGACTAGCGGGAGTCATGAGCAGTTCTTC.

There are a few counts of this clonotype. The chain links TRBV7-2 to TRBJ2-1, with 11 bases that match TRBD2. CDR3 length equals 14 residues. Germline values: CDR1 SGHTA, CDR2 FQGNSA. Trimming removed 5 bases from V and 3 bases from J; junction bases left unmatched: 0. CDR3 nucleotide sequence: TGTGCCAGCAGCGGGACTAGCGGCTACAATGAGCAGTTCTTC. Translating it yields CASSGTSGYNEQFF.

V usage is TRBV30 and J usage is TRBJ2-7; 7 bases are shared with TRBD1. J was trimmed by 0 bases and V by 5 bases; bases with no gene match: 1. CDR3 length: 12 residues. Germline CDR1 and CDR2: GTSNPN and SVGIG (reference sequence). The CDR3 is CAWGQDSYEQYF. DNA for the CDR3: TGTGCCTGGGGACAGGACTCCTACGAGCAGTACTTC.

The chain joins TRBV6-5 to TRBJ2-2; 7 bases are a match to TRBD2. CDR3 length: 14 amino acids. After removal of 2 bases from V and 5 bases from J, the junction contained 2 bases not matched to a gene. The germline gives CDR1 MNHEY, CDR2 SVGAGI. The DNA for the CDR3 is TGTGCCAGCAGTTACGGAGCGGGAACCGGGGAGCTGTTTTTT. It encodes CASSYGAGTGELFF.

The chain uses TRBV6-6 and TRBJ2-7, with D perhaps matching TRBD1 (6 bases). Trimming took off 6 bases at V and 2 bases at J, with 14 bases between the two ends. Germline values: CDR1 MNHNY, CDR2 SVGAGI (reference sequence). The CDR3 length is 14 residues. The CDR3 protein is CASRLHRVPYEQYF. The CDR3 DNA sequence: TGTGCCAGCAGATTACACAGGGTCCCCTACGAGCAGTACTTC.

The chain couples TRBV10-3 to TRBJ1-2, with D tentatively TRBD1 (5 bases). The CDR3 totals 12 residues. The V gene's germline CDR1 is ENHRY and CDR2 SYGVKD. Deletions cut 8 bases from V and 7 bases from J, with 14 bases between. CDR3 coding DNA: TGTGCCATCCCAGGGCATAGGGGTGGCTACACCTTC. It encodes CAIPGHRGGYTF.

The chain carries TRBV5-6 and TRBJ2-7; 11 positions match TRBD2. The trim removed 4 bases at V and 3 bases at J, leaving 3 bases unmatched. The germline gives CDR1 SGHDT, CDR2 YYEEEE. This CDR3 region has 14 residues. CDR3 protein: CASSDGTSGYEQYF. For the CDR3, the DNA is TGTGCCAGCAGCGACGGGACTAGCGGCTACGAGCAGTACTTC.

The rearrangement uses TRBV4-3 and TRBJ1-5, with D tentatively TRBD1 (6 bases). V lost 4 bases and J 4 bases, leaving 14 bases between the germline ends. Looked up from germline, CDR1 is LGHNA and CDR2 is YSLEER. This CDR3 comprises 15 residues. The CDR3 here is CASSRGTPKNQPQHF. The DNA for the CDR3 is TGCGCCAGCAGCCGGGGGACACCTAAAAATCAGCCCCAGCATTTT.

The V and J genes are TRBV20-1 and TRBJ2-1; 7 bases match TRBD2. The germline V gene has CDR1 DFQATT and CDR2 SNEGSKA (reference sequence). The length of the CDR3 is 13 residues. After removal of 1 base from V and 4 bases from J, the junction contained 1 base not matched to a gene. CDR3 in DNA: TGCAGTGCTAGAGCGGGACTATACAATGAGCAGTTCTTC. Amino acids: CSARAGLYNEQFF.

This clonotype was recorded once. CDR3 DNA sequence: TGTGCCAGCAGGGGAGGACAGGGAAGATGGGCCTATGGCTACACCTTC. It codes for CASRGGQGRWAYGYTF. This chain joins TRBV2 and TRBJ1-2, with TRBD1 matching over 8 bases. CDR3 length: 16 residues. V lost 6 bases, J lost 4 bases, and 13 bases stayed unmatched. Germline V gives CDR1 SNHLY, CDR2 FYNNEI.

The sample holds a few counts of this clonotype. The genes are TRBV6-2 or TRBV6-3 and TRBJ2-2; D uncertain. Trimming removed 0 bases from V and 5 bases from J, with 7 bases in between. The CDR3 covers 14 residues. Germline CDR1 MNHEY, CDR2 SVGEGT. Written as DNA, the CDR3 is TGTGCCAGCAGTTACTCCTGGGGTACCGGGGAGCTGTTTTTT. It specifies CASSYSWGTGELFF.

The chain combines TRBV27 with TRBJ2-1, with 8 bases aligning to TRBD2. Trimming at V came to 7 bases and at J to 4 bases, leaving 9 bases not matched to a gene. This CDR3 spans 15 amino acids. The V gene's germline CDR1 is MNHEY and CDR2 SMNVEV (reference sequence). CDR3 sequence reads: CASTLSIAGYNEQFF. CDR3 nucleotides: TGTGCCAGCACCCTTTCAATAGCGGGATACAATGAGCAGTTCTTC.

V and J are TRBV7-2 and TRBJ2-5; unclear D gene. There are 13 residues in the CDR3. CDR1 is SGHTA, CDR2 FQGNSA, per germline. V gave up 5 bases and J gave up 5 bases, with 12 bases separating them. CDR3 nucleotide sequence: TGTGCCAGCAGCGACCCAATCGGGGAGACCCAGTACTTC. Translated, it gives CASSDPIGETQYF.

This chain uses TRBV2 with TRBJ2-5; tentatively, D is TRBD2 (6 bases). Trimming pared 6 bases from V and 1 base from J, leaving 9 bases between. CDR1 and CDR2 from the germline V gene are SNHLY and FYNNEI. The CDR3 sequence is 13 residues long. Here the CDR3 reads CASSAGLQETQYF. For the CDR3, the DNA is TGTGCCAGCAGCGCGGGACTCCAAGAGACCCAGTACTTC.

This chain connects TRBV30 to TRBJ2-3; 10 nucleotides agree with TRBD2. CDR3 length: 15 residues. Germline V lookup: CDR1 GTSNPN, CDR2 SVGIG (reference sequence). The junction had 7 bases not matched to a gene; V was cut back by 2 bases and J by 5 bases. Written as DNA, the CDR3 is TGTGCCTGGAGTCGCCAGCGGGGGGGCGGAGATACGCAGTATTTT. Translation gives CAWSRQRGGGDTQYF.

CDR3 sequence reads: CASSLGDRRSTYNEQFF. CDR3 nucleotide sequence: TGTGCCAGCAGCCTGGGGGATCGACGGAGCACGTACAATGAGCAGTTCTTC. This chain joins TRBV7-9 and TRBJ2-1; D possibly matches TRBD1 or TRBD2 (5 bases each). V lost 5 bases and J 4 bases, leaving 21 bases between the germline ends. The CDR3 is 17 amino acids. Per germline, CDR1 SEHNR and CDR2 FQNEAQ (reference sequence). The full variable domain, with the rest looked up from reference TRBV7-9 and TRBJ2-1, is DTGVSQNPRHKITKRGQNVTFRCDPISEHNRLYWYRQTLGQGPEFLTYFQNEAQLEKSRLLSDRFSAERPKGSFSTLEIQRTEQGDSAMYLCASSLGDRRSTYNEQFFGPGTRLTVL.

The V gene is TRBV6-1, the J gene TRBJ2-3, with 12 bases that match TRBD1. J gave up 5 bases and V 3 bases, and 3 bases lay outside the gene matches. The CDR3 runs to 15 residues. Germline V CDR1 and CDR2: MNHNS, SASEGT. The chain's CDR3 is CASSEGQGAVDTQYF. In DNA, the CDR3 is TGTGCCAGCAGTGAGGGACAGGGGGCCGTAGATACGCAGTATTTT.

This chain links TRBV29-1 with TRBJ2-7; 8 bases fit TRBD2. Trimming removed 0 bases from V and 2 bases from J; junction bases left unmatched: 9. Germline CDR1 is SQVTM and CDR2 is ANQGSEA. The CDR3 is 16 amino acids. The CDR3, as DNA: TGCAGCGTTGAAGAATTAGGGACTAGGGGTCCCTACGAGCAGTACTTC. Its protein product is CSVEELGTRGPYEQYF.

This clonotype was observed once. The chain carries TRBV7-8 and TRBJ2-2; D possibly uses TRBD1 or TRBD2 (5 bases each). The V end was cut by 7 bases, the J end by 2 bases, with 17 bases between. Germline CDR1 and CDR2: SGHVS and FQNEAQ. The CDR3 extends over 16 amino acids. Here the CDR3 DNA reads TGTGCCAGCACCCCCTTGTGGGGGACCAACACCGGGGAGCTGTTTTTT. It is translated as CASTPLWGTNTGELFF.

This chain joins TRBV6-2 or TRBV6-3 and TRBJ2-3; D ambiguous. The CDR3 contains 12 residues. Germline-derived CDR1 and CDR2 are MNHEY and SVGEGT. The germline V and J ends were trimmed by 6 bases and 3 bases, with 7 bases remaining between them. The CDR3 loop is CASSRLTDTQYF. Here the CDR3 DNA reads TGTGCCAGCAGCCGACTGACAGATACGCAGTATTTT.

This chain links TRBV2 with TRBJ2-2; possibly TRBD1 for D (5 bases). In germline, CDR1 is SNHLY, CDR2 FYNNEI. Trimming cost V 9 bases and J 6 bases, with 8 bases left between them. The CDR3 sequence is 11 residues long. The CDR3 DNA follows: TGTGCCAGGCAGGGCGCCGGGGAGCTGTTTTTT. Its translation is CARQGAGELFF.

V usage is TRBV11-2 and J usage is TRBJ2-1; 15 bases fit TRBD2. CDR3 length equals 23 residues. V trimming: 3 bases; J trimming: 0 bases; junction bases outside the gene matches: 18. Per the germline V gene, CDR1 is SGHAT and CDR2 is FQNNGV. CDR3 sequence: CASSLIPGTSGGNRPTSYNEQFF. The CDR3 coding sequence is TGTGCCAGCAGCTTGATTCCTGGGACTAGCGGGGGGAATCGGCCGACCTCCTACAATGAGCAGTTCTTC.

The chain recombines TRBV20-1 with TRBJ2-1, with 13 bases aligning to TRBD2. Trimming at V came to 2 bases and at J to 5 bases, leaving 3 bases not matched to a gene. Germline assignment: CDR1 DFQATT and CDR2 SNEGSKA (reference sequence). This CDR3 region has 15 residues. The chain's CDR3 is CSARPTSGGHNEQFF. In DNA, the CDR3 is TGCAGTGCTAGACCGACTAGCGGGGGGCACAATGAGCAGTTCTTC.

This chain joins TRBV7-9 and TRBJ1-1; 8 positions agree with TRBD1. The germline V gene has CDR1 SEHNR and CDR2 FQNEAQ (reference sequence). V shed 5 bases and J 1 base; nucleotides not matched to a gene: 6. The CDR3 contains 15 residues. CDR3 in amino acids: CASSSGQGENTEAFF. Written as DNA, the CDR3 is TGTGCCAGCAGCAGCGGACAGGGTGAGAACACTGAAGCTTTCTTT.

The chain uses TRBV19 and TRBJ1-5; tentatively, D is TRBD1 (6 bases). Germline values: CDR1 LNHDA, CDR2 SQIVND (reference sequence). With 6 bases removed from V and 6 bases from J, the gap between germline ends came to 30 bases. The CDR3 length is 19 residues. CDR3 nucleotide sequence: TGTGCCAGTAGCTCCCACTTCCGGGACACCGAGGGGCTCAGTCAGCCCCAGCATTTT. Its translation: CASSSHFRDTEGLSQPQHF.

CDR3 nucleotides: TGTGCCAGCAGTCTACGACTAGCGGACACCGGGGAGCTGTTTTTT. It encodes CASSLRLADTGELFF. The chain links TRBV12-3 or TRBV12-4 to TRBJ2-2; 9 nucleotides match TRBD2. The CDR3 consists of 15 residues. V gave up 5 bases and J gave up 3 bases; unmatched junction bases: 4.